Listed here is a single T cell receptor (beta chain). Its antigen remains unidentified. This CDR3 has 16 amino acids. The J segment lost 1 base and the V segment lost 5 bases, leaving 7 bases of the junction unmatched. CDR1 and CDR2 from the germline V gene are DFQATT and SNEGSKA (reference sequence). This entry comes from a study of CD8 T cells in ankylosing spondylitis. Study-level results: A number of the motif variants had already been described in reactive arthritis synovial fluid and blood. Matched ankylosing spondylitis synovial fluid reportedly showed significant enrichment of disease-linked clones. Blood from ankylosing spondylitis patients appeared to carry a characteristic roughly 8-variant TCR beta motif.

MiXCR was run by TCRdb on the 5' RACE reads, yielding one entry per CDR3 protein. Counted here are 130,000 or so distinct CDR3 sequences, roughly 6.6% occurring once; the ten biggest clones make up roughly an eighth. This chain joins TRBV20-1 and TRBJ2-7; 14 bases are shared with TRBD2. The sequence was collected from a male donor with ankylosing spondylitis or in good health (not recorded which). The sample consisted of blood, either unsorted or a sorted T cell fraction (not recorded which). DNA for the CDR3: TGCAGTGCTCCCCGGACTAGCGGGGGGCCATCCTACGAGCAGTACTTC. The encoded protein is CSAPRTSGGPSYEQYF.